This TCR beta chain was recovered during a study of blood T cell repertoires in COVID-19. The method was immunoSEQ multiplex PCR; TCRdb's version includes in-frame clones alone and lacks a portion of them. The sample lists roughly 160,000 clones, almost 85% seen once, with roughly 13% in the top ten. This CDR3 contains 15 residues. CDR1 is LNHDA, CDR2 SQIVND, per germline (reference sequence). Germline trimming cut 1 base from V and 6 bases from J; bases unmatched to any gene: 4. Sequences were obtained from peripheral blood. J is TRBJ1-4 and V is TRBV19, with 8 bases fitting TRBD1. The receptor was isolated from a man younger than 30 with active or convalescent COVID-19. The CDR3 nucleotides read TGTGCCAGTAGTATAGTCGGACAGGGAGATGAAAAACTGTTTTTT. Translated, it gives CASSIVGQGDEKLFF. Combining the CDR3 with reference TRBV19 and TRBJ1-4 gives the whole variable domain DGGITQSPKYLFRKEGQNVTLSCEQNLNHDAMYWYRQDPGQGLRLIYYSQIVNDFQKGDIAEGYSVSREKKESFPLTVTSAQKNPTAFYLCASSIVGQGDEKLFFGSGTQLSVL.